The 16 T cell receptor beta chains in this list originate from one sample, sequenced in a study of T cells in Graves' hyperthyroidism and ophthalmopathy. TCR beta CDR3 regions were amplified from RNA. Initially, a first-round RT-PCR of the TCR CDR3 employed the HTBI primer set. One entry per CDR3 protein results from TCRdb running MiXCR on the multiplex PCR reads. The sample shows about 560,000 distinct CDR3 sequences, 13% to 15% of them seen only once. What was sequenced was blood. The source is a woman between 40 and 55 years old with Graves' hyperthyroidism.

CDR3 residues: CASSGLGQPLTNEQFF. The CDR3 DNA reads as TGTGCCAGCAGTGGTTTGGGACAGCCCTTAACCAATGAGCAGTTCTTC. The genes are TRBV6-2 or TRBV6-3 and TRBJ2-1; TRBD1 matches 7 bases. Looked up from germline, CDR1 is MNHEY and CDR2 is SVGEGT. V trimming: 5 bases; J trimming: 6 bases; junction bases outside the gene matches: 13. The CDR3 is 16 residues long.

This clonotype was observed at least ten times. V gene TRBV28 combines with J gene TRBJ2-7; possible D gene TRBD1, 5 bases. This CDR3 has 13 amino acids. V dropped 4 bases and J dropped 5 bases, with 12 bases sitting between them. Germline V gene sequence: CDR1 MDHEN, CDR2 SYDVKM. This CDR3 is CASSSSGFNEQYF. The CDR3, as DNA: TGTGCCAGCAGTTCGTCAGGGTTCAACGAGCAGTACTTC.

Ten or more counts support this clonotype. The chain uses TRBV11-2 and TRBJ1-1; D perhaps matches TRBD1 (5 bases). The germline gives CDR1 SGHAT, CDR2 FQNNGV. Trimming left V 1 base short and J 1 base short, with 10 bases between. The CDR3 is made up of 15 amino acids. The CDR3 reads CASSLVSGSNTEAFF. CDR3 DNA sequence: TGTGCCAGCAGCTTAGTCTCAGGGTCGAACACTGAAGCTTTCTTT.

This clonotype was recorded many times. CDR3 protein: CASSNGAGGSTDTQYF. Written as DNA, the CDR3 is TGTGCCAGCAGCAACGGGGCGGGAGGGAGCACAGATACGCAGTATTTT. The gene calls are TRBV12-3 or TRBV12-4 and TRBJ2-3; 9 nucleotides agree with TRBD2. After removal of 6 bases from V and 0 bases from J, the junction contained 7 bases not matched to a gene. CDR3 size: 16 residues.

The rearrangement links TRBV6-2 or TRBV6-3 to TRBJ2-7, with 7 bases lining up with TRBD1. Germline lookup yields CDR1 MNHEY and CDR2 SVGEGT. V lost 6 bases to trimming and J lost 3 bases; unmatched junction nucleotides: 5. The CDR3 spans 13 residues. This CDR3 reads CASSTGTVYEQYF. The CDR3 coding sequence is TGTGCCAGCAGCACCGGGACAGTCTACGAGCAGTACTTC.

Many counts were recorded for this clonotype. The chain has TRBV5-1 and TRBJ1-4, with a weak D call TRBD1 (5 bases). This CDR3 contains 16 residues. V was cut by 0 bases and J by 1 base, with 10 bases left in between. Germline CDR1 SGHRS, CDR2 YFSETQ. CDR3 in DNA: TGCGCCAGCAGCTTGGAGTTCGGGGGAACTAATGAAAAACTGTTTTTT. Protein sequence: CASSLEFGGTNEKLFF.

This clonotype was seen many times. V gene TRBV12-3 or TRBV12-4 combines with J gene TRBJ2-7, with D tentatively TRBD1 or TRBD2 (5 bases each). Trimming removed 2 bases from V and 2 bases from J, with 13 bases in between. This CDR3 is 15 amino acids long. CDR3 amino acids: CASSLLYGGTYEQYF. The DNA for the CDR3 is TGTGCCAGCAGTTTACTATATGGGGGAACCTACGAGCAGTACTTC.

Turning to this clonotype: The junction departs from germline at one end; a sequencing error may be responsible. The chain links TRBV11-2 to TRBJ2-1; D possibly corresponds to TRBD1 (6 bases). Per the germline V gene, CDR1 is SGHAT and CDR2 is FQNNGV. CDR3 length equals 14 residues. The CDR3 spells CASSLGVGGNEQFF. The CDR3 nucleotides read TGCGCCAGCAGCCTTGGGGTAGGGGGAAATGAGCAGTTCTTC.

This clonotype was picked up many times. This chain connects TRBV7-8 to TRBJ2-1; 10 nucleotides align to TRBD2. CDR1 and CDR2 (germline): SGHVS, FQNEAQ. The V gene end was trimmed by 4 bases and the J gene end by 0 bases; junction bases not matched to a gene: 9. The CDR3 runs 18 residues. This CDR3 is CASSSGAAGGSSYNEQFF. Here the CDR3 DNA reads TGTGCCAGCAGCTCGGGAGCAGCGGGAGGGAGCTCCTACAATGAGCAGTTCTTC.

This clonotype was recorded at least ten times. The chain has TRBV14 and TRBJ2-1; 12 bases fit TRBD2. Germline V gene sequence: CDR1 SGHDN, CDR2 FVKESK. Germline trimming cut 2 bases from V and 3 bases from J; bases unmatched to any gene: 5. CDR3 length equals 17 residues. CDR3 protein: CASSQPTGLAGYNEQFF. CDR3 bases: TGTGCCAGCAGCCAACCTACGGGACTAGCGGGCTACAATGAGCAGTTCTTC.

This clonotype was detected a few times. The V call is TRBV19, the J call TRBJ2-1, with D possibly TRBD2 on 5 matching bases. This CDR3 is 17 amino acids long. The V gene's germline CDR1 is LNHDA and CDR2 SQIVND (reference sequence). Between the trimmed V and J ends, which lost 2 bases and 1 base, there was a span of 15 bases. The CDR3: CASSITPGYRSYNEQFF. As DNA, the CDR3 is TGTGCCAGTAGTATAACCCCGGGGTATAGGTCCTACAATGAGCAGTTCTTC.

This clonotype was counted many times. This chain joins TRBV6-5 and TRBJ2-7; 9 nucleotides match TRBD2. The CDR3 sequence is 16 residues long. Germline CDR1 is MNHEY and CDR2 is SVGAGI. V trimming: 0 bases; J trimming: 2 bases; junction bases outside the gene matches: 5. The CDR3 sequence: CASSYSPRTSAYEQYF. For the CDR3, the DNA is TGTGCCAGCAGTTACTCTCCCCGGACTAGCGCCTACGAGCAGTACTTC.

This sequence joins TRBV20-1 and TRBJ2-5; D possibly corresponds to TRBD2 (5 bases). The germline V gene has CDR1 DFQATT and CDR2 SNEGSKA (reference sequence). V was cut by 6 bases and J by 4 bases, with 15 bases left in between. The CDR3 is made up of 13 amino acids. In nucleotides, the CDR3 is TGCAGTGCCGGGGAGCTGGGAAGAGAGACCCAGTACTTC. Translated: CSAGELGRETQYF.

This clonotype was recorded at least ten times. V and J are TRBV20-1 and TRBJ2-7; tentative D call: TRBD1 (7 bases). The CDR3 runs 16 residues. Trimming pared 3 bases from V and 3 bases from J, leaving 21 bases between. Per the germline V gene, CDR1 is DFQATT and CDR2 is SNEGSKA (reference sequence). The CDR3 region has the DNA TGCAGTGCTAGTTACAGGGGTAGCGGATCCTTCTACGAGCAGTACTTC. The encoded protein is CSASYRGSGSFYEQYF.

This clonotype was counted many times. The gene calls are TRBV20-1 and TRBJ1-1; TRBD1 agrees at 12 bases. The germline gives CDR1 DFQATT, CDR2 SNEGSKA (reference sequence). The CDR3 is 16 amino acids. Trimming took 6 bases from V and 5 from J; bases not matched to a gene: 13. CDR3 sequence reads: CSAPSGTGGYGTEAFF. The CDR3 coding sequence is TGCAGTGCCCCCAGCGGGACAGGGGGCTATGGGACTGAAGCTTTCTTT.

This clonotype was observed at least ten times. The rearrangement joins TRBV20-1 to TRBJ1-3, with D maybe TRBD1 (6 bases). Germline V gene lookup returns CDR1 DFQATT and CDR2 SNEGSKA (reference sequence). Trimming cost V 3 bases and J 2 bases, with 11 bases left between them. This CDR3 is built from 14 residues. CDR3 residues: CSASRGRTGNTIYF. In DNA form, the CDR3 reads TGCAGTGCTAGCAGGGGAAGGACTGGAAACACCATATATTTT.